The 28 T cell receptor beta chains below come from one sample, sequenced in a study of cytomegalovirus exposure and HLA in healthy donors. This PCR relied on a set of 60 Vbeta primers and 13 Jbeta primers. This table comes from immunoSEQ multiplex PCR, and its TCRdb copy is limited to in-frame clones, with some not included. Among roughly 100,000 clones listed, around 77% were seen once. The sample comprised PBMCs. The receptors come from a male donor in good health and CMV-seropositive.

The rearrangement links TRBV28 to TRBJ2-2, with D possibly TRBD1 on 6 matching bases. The CDR3 has 14 amino acids. Between the trimmed V and J ends, which lost 6 bases and 8 bases, there was a span of 16 bases. Per the germline V gene, CDR1 is MDHEN and CDR2 is SYDVKM. The CDR3 DNA is TGTGCCAGCAGACCTCAGGGGCCTGGGGGGGAGCTGTTTTTT. This codes for CASRPQGPGGELFF.

CDR3 in amino acids: CASSALIPILPPGTEAFF. The CDR3 bases are TGTGCCAGCAGTGCCCTTATCCCGATCCTACCCCCGGGGACTGAAGCTTTCTTT. The chain uses TRBV2 and TRBJ1-1; D call uncertain. Germline V lookup: CDR1 SNHLY, CDR2 FYNNEI. Trimming cost V 4 bases and J 5 bases, with 26 bases left between them. The CDR3 consists of 18 residues.

This chain links TRBV9 with TRBJ2-7, with 11 nucleotides matching TRBD1. Trimming removed 4 bases from V and 1 base from J; junction bases left unmatched: 4. This CDR3 spans 15 amino acids. CDR1 SGDLS and CDR2 YYNGEE come from the germline V gene. CDR3 nucleotides: TGTGCCAGCAGCCCAGGACAGGGGGCATCCTACGAGCAGTACTTC. This sequence encodes CASSPGQGASYEQYF. Full variable domain (rest looked up from reference TRBV9 and TRBJ2-7): DSGVTQTPKHLITATGQRVTLRCSPRSGDLSVYWYQQSLDQGLQFLIQYYNGEERAKGNILERFSAQQFPDLHSELNLSSLELGDSALYFCASSPGQGASYEQYFGPGTRLTVT.

This clone was detected only a few times. The V call is TRBV7-9, the J call TRBJ2-7; D remains unclear. The length of the CDR3 is 17 residues. The germline CDR1 and CDR2 sequences are SEHNR and FQNEAQ (reference sequence). Trimming took 1 base from V and 3 from J, leaving 19 bases between them. CDR3: CASSLVSLAPPIYEQYF. CDR3 sequence (DNA): TGTGCCAGCAGCTTAGTATCCCTGGCCCCGCCGATCTACGAGCAGTACTTC.

This chain links TRBV6-6 with TRBJ2-1; D is possibly TRBD2 (6 bases). Germline V gene lookup returns CDR1 MNHNY and CDR2 SVGAGI (reference sequence). V was trimmed by 6 bases and J by 4 bases, leaving 16 bases between them. The CDR3 loop spans 15 amino acids. CDR3 protein: CASRDTGTPYNEQFF. In nucleotides, the CDR3 is TGTGCCAGCAGAGACACCGGGACTCCATACAATGAGCAGTTCTTC.

A remark on this clone: One end of the junction fails to match germline, which may point to a read error. The rearrangement uses TRBV6-1 and TRBJ2-1; D may be TRBD1 or TRBD2 (7 bases each). The CDR3 is 15 amino acids. Germline V gives CDR1 MNHNS, CDR2 SASEGT. The CDR3 DNA reads as TGTGCCAGCAGGGAAGCAGGGGGAGGGGGAGATGAGCAGTTCTTC. It yields the protein CASREAGGGGDEQFF.

This clone was observed once. V is TRBV30 and J is TRBJ2-5, with TRBD1 matching over 7 bases. The V gene end was trimmed by 5 bases and the J gene end by 5 bases; junction bases not matched to a gene: 14. CDR1 and CDR2 from the germline V gene are GTSNPN and SVGIG (reference sequence). The CDR3 is made up of 15 amino acids. The CDR3 DNA follows: TGTGCCTGGGGAACGACAGGGATCGACGTGGAGACCCAGTACTTC. Its protein product is CAWGTTGIDVETQYF.

This chain uses TRBV21-1 with TRBJ1-2; no DNA check was done on the table's D call, TRBD1. TRBV21-1 is described as a pseudogene. The CDR3 has 13 residues. This chain's CDR3 is CARRQLEHYGYTF. In DNA form, the CDR3 reads TGTGCCCGCCGACAGCTCGAGCACTATGGCTACACCTTC.

This rearrangement joins TRBV7-9 to TRBJ1-1, with TRBD1 as a possible D gene (5 bases). Per germline, CDR1 SEHNR and CDR2 FQNEAQ (reference sequence). V lost 1 base and J lost 6, with 9 bases in between. The CDR3 runs to 13 residues. Here the CDR3 DNA reads TGTGCCAGCAGCTTAGGGCAGGGCGCTGAAGCTTTCTTT. This translates into CASSLGQGAEAFF.

V is TRBV27 and J is TRBJ1-1; weak D call: TRBD1 (5 bases). The germline gives CDR1 MNHEY, CDR2 SMNVEV (reference sequence). V lost 3 bases and J 0 bases, leaving 17 bases between the germline ends. The CDR3 covers 17 residues. CDR3 region: CASSFFSVGTLNTEAFF. CDR3 nucleotide sequence: TGTGCCAGCAGTTTCTTTTCGGTGGGGACTTTGAACACTGAAGCTTTCTTT.

This clone was seen just once. The chain recombines TRBV7-9 with TRBJ1-2, with TRBD1 identical over 7 bases. Germline CDR1 reads SEHNR; CDR2 reads FQNEAQ (reference sequence). The length of the CDR3 is 14 residues. V dropped 3 bases and J dropped 4; count of bases not matched to a gene: 5. CDR3 loop: CASSFEGAGYGYTF. DNA of the CDR3: TGTGCCAGCAGCTTTGAGGGGGCTGGCTATGGCTACACCTTC.

The chain employs TRBV9 and TRBJ2-3; 15 nucleotides align to TRBD2. This CDR3 region has 17 residues. Germline values: CDR1 SGDLS, CDR2 YYNGEE. V dropped 4 bases and J dropped 5; count of bases not matched to a gene: 8. CDR3 nucleotide sequence: TGTGCCAGCAGCTCTGGACTAGCGGGAGGGGGGGAAGATACGCAGTATTTT. Its protein product is CASSSGLAGGGEDTQYF.

Points on this clone: Other DNA sequences in this specimen translate into the identical CDR3. This chain connects TRBV27 to TRBJ2-7; 8 bases line up with TRBD1. Germline trimming cut 5 bases from V and 3 bases from J; bases unmatched to any gene: 3. The CDR3 totals 13 residues. Germline loops: CDR1 MNHEY, CDR2 SMNVEV (reference sequence). Written as DNA, the CDR3 is TGTGCCAGCAGTCCAGGGACAGGCTACGAGCAGTACTTC. Translation gives CASSPGTGYEQYF.

The J gene is TRBJ2-3, the V gene TRBV9; D may be TRBD2 (6 bases). Trimming pared 2 bases from V and 0 bases from J, leaving 13 bases between. Germline lookup yields CDR1 SGDLS and CDR2 YYNGEE. This CDR3 comprises 16 residues. CDR3 coding DNA: TGTGCCAGCAGCGTTAGCGGCCGTGCTAGCACAGATACGCAGTATTTT. It encodes CASSVSGRASTDTQYF.

This CDR3 reads CASSGQAGYEQYF. The CDR3 nucleotides read TGTGCCAGCAGCGGACAGGCCGGGTACGAGCAGTACTTC. This rearrangement joins TRBV7-9 to TRBJ2-7, with 7 bases matching TRBD1. V was clipped by 5 bases and J by 4 bases; unmatched bases: 5. The CDR3 loop spans 13 amino acids. Germline V gene data show CDR1 as SEHNR and CDR2 as FQNEAQ (reference sequence).

The chain recombines TRBV18 with TRBJ2-2, with D perhaps matching TRBD1 (5 bases). The length of the CDR3 is 12 residues. V lost 3 bases to trimming and J lost 6 bases, with 5 bases between them. Germline V gene lookup returns CDR1 KGHSH and CDR2 LQKENI. CDR3 in DNA: TGTGCCAGCTCACCGGGGCCCGGGGAGCTGTTTTTT. Encoded protein: CASSPGPGELFF.

This chain joins TRBV4-2 and TRBJ2-1; TRBD2 aligns across 11 bases. Germline CDR1 reads LGHNA; CDR2 reads YNFKEQ. After removal of 6 bases from V and 3 bases from J, the junction contained 4 bases not matched to a gene. The CDR3 is 15 amino acids. CDR3 DNA: TGTGCCAGCAGGATGACTAGCGGGAACTACAATGAGCAGTTCTTC. Encoded protein: CASRMTSGNYNEQFF.

The chain employs TRBV27 and TRBJ1-6; tentative D call: TRBD1 (5 bases). Germline CDR1 is MNHEY and CDR2 is SMNVEV (reference sequence). V dropped 4 bases and J dropped 6 bases, with 13 bases sitting between them. The CDR3 consists of 15 residues. CDR3 protein: CASSSPGGVNSPLHF. CDR3 nucleotides: TGTGCCAGCAGTTCACCGGGGGGGGTTAATTCACCCCTCCACTTT.

The sample holds one count of this clone. Here the CDR3 reads CASSLVTGARTGGTEAFF. The CDR3 DNA follows: TGTGCCAGCAGCTTAGTAACAGGGGCTAGAACAGGGGGCACTGAAGCTTTCTTT. The rearrangement joins TRBV7-8 to TRBJ1-1, with 8 bases matching TRBD1. CDR1 and CDR2 (germline): SGHVS, FQNEAQ. Unmatched junction bases numbered 14, after V lost 1 base and J lost 4 bases. This CDR3 comprises 18 residues.

The genes are TRBV4-3 and TRBJ2-1; 10 positions agree with TRBD2. The CDR3 covers 15 residues. J gave up 2 bases and V 2 bases, and 0 bases lay outside the gene matches. Germline lookup yields CDR1 LGHNA and CDR2 YSLEER. In DNA, the CDR3 is TGCGCCAGCAGCCAAACTAGCGGGGCCTACAATGAGCAGTTCTTC. Amino acids: CASSQTSGAYNEQFF.

The chain links TRBV6-4 to TRBJ1-1; the D gene is possibly TRBD1 (5 bases). The CDR3 runs to 14 residues. Germline V gene data show CDR1 as MRHNA and CDR2 as SNTAGT. V was cut by 8 bases and J by 3 bases, with 16 bases left in between. The CDR3 here is CASAGGWGDTEAFF. CDR3 sequence (DNA): TGTGCCAGCGCGGGGGGTTGGGGGGACACTGAAGCTTTCTTT.

This chain connects TRBV7-3 to TRBJ1-1, with no clear D. The CDR3 spans 13 residues. With 2 bases removed from V and 8 bases from J, the gap between germline ends came to 12 bases. In germline, CDR1 is SGHTA, CDR2 FQGTGA. The CDR3 is CASSLSGGQEAFF. As DNA, the CDR3 is TGTGCCAGCAGCTTATCCGGCGGCCAAGAAGCTTTCTTT.

The J gene is TRBJ2-1, the V gene TRBV27; D gene unclear. The CDR3 runs 13 residues. Germline loops: CDR1 MNHEY, CDR2 SMNVEV (reference sequence). V lost 3 bases to trimming and J lost 2 bases, with 5 bases between them. CDR3 amino acids: CASSFSPYNEQFF. CDR3 DNA: TGTGCCAGCAGTTTCTCCCCCTACAATGAGCAGTTCTTC.

This chain joins TRBV9 and TRBJ1-4; D gene ambiguous. In germline, CDR1 is SGDLS, CDR2 YYNGEE. The CDR3 is 17 residues long. Trimming stripped 1 base from V and 0 bases from J, with 13 bases between. CDR3 nucleotide sequence: TGTGCCAGCAGCGTAAGTCCTCAGAGGGCAACTAATGAAAAACTGTTTTTT. It encodes CASSVSPQRATNEKLFF.

The V call is TRBV2, the J call TRBJ2-1; 13 bases agree with TRBD2. Losses at the gene ends were 5 bases for V and 10 bases for J; bases not matched to a gene: 11. CDR1 and CDR2 from the germline V gene are SNHLY and FYNNEI. The CDR3 runs 16 residues. CDR3 in amino acids: CASSRSGLAGVNEQFF. In DNA form, the CDR3 reads TGTGCCAGCAGTCGGTCCGGACTAGCGGGAGTCAACGAGCAGTTCTTC. Looking up the rest from reference TRBV2 and TRBJ2-1 gives the full variable domain: EPEVTQTPSHQVTQMGQEVILRCVPISNHLYFYWYRQILGQKVEFLVSFYNNEISEKSEIFDDQFSVERPDGSNFTLKIRSTKLEDSAMYFCASSRSGLAGVNEQFFGPGTRLTVL.

J is TRBJ2-5 and V is TRBV6-6; D gene uncertain. Deletions cut 5 bases from V and 4 bases from J, with 8 bases between. This CDR3 has 12 amino acids. Germline CDR1 and CDR2: MNHNY and SVGAGI (reference sequence). This CDR3 reads CASSIRVETQYF. CDR3 DNA: TGTGCCAGCAGTATACGGGTAGAGACCCAGTACTTC.

This chain connects TRBV7-3 to TRBJ2-1, with 7 positions matching TRBD1. The CDR3 is 14 residues long. After removal of 6 bases from V and 7 bases from J, the junction contained 9 bases not matched to a gene. Germline CDR1 SGHTA, CDR2 FQGTGA. This chain's CDR3 is CASSFFTGENEQFF. DNA for the CDR3: TGTGCCAGCAGTTTCTTTACAGGGGAGAATGAGCAGTTCTTC.

The chain uses TRBV10-3 and TRBJ2-1; TRBD1 agrees at 7 bases. With 3 bases clipped from V and 4 bases from J, the junction kept 6 bases outside the gene matches. CDR3 length: 15 residues. CDR1 and CDR2 from the germline V gene are ENHRY and SYGVKD. CDR3 nucleotides: TGTGCCATCAGTGAAGTGGCAGGGGGTTACAATGAGCAGTTCTTC. It yields the protein CAISEVAGGYNEQFF.